This entry features one T cell receptor beta chain sequence. The germline CDR1 and CDR2 sequences are SGDLS and YYNGEE. The CDR3 runs to 16 residues. V was clipped by 4 bases and J by 2 bases; unmatched bases: 7. This entry comes from a study of tumor T cells in aggressive B-cell lymphoma. Profiling relied on immunoSEQ multiplex PCR, and the TCRdb table lists in-frame clones only, not all of them. Found here are some 7,000 clones, around 90% of them singletons; the top ten hold 3.1%. This chain uses TRBV9 with TRBJ2-5; 11 nucleotides match TRBD2. Material: tumor tissue. The clonotype originates from an adult with diffuse large B cell lymphoma. Some clones in this sample may be carry-over from other donors' samples. CDR3 protein: CASSLTSGSIQETQYF. CDR3 in DNA: TGTGCCAGCAGCCTAACTAGCGGGAGTATTCAAGAGACCCAGTACTTC.